This T cell receptor beta chain emerged from a study of T cell changes during pregnancy in multiple sclerosis (dated by TCRdb to about 2019). Looking at the study overall: The study looked at changes in the T cell repertoire across pregnancy in women with multiple sclerosis.

Points on this clone: Its antigen remains unidentified. No per-base quality is available; no much larger clone lies one base away.

According to the germline V gene, CDR1 reads SGHTA and CDR2 reads FQGNSA. Including cysteine and phenylalanine, the CDR3 has 13 amino acids. Kept here is only the CDR3 DNA, which spans 39 bases and is read in frame from base 1. V and J lose 5 bases and 5 bases, and a span of 12 bases separates them. Preparation of the library involved the immunoSEQ multiplex PCR assay. TCRdb limited this immuneACCESS table to in-frame rearrangements with V and J called. A share of clones is missing; checked studies link under half to unresolved V genes, and the rest is unexplained. The sample yields 55,000 to 70,000 clones; approximately 89% were counted once. Over 1.5% of the sample lies in the top ten.

This chain joins TRBV7-2 to TRBJ1-2, with TRBD1 perhaps the D gene, on 5 matching bases. The sequence derives from a female donor with multiple sclerosis, enrolled in a pregnancy study. The sequencing here drew on peripheral blood, taken after pregnancy. CDR3 reads: CASSLTRGYGYTF. The DNA sequence is as follows: TGTGCCAGCAGCCTCACGCGGGGGTATGGCTACACCTTC.